This TCR beta chain was profiled in a study of OX40 agonist ivuxolimab in advanced cancers. Study background: Patients were dosed with the agonistic anti-OX40 (CD134) antibody ivuxolimab. At about 82% male, the cohort had a mean age of 60 years, ranging from about 23 to 79.

TCRdb keeps only in-frame clones here, not all; method: immunoSEQ multiplex PCR. The sample has about 58,000 clones; roughly 77% are singletons. Blood got drawn at baseline, again on cycle 4 day 1, and then on cycle 7 day 1. The CDR3 has 12 amino acids. Between the trimmed V and J ends, which lost 6 bases and 0 bases, there was a span of 4 bases. Germline assignment: CDR1 MDHEN and CDR2 SYDVKM. This sequence originates from an adult with an advanced solid tumor such as melanoma, head and neck, liver or kidney cancer. The chain has TRBV28 and TRBJ2-3; D remains unclear. Material: CD4+ or CD8+ T cells sorted from blood, obtained in a trial of the OX40 agonist ivuxolimab. The CDR3 DNA reads as TGTGCCAGCAGGGATAGCACAGATACGCAGTATTTT. Residues: CASRDSTDTQYF.